This TCR beta chain was captured by sequencing in a study of blood T cell repertoires in COVID-19. Study at large: Sites in the United States, Italy and Spain provided acute and convalescent COVID-19 samples.

This CDR3 contains 14 residues. The ends lost 5 bases at V and 7 bases at J; junction bases unmatched: 13. The V gene's germline CDR1 is SQVTM and CDR2 ANQGSEA. This clone was seen only a few times. Data came from immunoSEQ multiplex PCR; TCRdb stores just in-frame clones and leaves some out. The sample contains approximately 36,000 clones, 81% of which appear only once. This clonotype originated in a human donor in a cohort sampled during active or convalescent COVID-19. The donor label of this sample is uncertain. Input material: peripheral blood. V gene TRBV29-1 combines with J gene TRBJ2-5, with TRBD1 matching over 7 bases. In DNA, the CDR3 is TGCAGCGTTCTCGCCGACTCGGGACAGAGGACCCAGTACTTC. The encoded protein is CSVLADSGQRTQYF.